Listed below are T cell receptor beta chains from one sample, sequenced in a study of CD8+CD57+ T cells in acquired aplastic anemia. MiXCR was run by TCRdb on the reads, yielding one entry per CDR3 protein. The table shows roughly 50,000 distinct CDR3 sequences, with about 78% occurring only once. What was sequenced was sorted CD4+, CD8+, or CD8+CD57+ T cells (not recorded which) from PBMCs. The source of these receptors is a human donor in good health, serving as a control. CDR3s include the opening cysteine and the closing phenylalanine or tryptophan. Fields, in order: D gene, J gene, V gene, clone size, CDR3 protein, CDR3 DNA. The D gene is left open where the match is weak. For some rows the clone size is stated as once, few or many, or as a class when expanded; others skip it.

>-|TRBJ2-5|TRBV7-3|-
CGGNQETQYF
TGCGGGGGCAACCAAGAGACCCAGTACTTC
>-|TRBJ2-7|TRBV7-9|-
CASSSGTYEQYF
TGTGCCAGCAGCTCCGGGACCTACGAGCAGTACTTC
>-|TRBJ1-2|TRBV19|-
CASRRGGYGYTF
TGTGCCAGTAGGAGGGGCGGCTATGGCTACACCTTC
>-|TRBJ1-5|TRBV7-9|many
CASSFPDQPQHF
TGTGCCAGCAGCTTCCCAGATCAGCCCCAGCATTTT
>-|TRBJ1-3|TRBV2|-
CASRETSGNTIYF
TGTGCCAGCCGGGAAACCTCTGGAAACACCATATATTTT
>-|TRBJ2-7|TRBV7-2|-
CASSPSGPYEQYF
TGTGCCAGCAGCCCTTCTGGGCCGTACGAGCAGTACTTC
>-|TRBJ2-7|TRBV15|many
CATSRDDSGTYEQYF
TGTGCCACCAGCAGAGATGATAGCGGAACCTACGAGCAGTACTTC
>-|TRBJ2-3|TRBV12-3/TRBV12-4|once
CASSLRGRDKTQYF
TGTGCCAGCAGTTTGAGAGGAAGGGATAAGACGCAGTATTTT
>TRBD2|TRBJ2-1|TRBV3-1|few
CASSQDSRAAGVFSNEQFF
TGTGCCAGCAGCCAAGATAGTCGGGCGGCGGGAGTGTTTTCAAATGAGCAGTTCTTC
>TRBD1|TRBJ2-7|TRBV12-3/TRBV12-4|-
CASSHLTGEASYEQYF
TGTGCCAGCAGTCACCTGACAGGGGAGGCCTCCTACGAGCAGTACTTC
>TRBD1|TRBJ1-5|TRBV19|-
CASSIRTGGNQPQHF
TGTGCCAGTAGTATAAGGACAGGCGGCAATCAGCCCCAGCATTTT
>TRBD1|TRBJ1-6|TRBV2|-
CASSEGDRLALHF
TGTGCCAGCAGTGAGGGGGACAGGCTGGCCCTCCACTTT
>-|TRBJ2-1|TRBV9|medium-sized
CASGGNNEQFF
TGTGCCAGCGGGGGCAACAATGAGCAGTTCTTC
>-|TRBJ2-7|TRBV19|-
CASRTGHSSYEQYF
TGTGCCAGTAGGACAGGACACAGTTCCTACGAGCAGTACTTC
>-|TRBJ1-2|TRBV7-2|-
CASSLMGREYGYTF
TGTGCCAGCAGCTTAATGGGCAGGGAGTATGGCTACACCTTC
>-|TRBJ1-1|TRBV28|once
CASSSDRRNTEAFF
TGTGCCAGCAGTTCGGACAGAAGGAACACTGAAGCTTTCTTT
>-|TRBJ1-2|TRBV25-1|-
CASSTPGGFWGYIF
TGTGCCAGCAGTACCCCCGGAGGGTTCTGGGGCTACATCTTC
>-|TRBJ2-5|TRBV19|once
CASSIEFPGLGTQYF
TGTGCCAGTAGTATCGAGTTCCCCGGGCTAGGGACCCAGTACTTC
>-|TRBJ2-1|TRBV25-1|-
CASTPPPWSSGYNEQFF
TGTGCCAGTACTCCCCCCCCATGGTCCTCTGGCTACAATGAGCAGTTCTTC
>-|TRBJ1-6|TRBV20-1|-
CSASRGSNSPLHF
TGCAGTGCTTCCAGGGGCAGTAATTCACCCCTCCACTTT
>-|TRBJ2-2|TRBV10-1|-
CASRFTGELFF
TGCGCCAGCAGGTTTACCGGGGAGCTGTTTTTT
>-|TRBJ2-5|TRBV7-6|-
CASSPRQEETQYF
TGTGCCAGCAGCCCACGACAGGAAGAGACCCAGTACTTC
>-|TRBJ1-5|TRBV7-2|-
CASSLTGPNQPQHF
TGTGCCAGCAGCTTAACAGGGCCCAATCAGCCCCAGCATTTT
>TRBD1|TRBJ1-1|TRBV20-1|-
CSAKTGDTDTEAFF
TGCAGTGCTAAGACAGGGGATACGGACACTGAAGCTTTCTTT
>TRBD1|TRBJ2-3|TRBV24-1|-
CATSDLRGRGNTDTQYF
TGTGCCACCAGTGATTTGAGGGGCAGGGGGAACACAGATACGCAGTATTTT
>-|TRBJ2-3|TRBV2|-
CASSLQGSTDTQYF
TGTGCCAGCAGCTTACAGGGTAGCACAGATACGCAGTATTTT
>-|TRBJ1-5|TRBV12-3/TRBV12-4|-
CASSFQSQPQHF
TGTGCCAGCAGTTTTCAGTCTCAGCCCCAGCATTTT
>-|TRBJ2-5|TRBV25-1|few
CASSEYRGDETQYF
TGTGCCAGCAGTGAATACAGAGGGGATGAGACCCAGTACTTC
>-|TRBJ2-1|TRBV9|-
CASNPTGTNEQFF
TGTGCCAGCAATCCTACGGGGACAAATGAGCAGTTCTTC